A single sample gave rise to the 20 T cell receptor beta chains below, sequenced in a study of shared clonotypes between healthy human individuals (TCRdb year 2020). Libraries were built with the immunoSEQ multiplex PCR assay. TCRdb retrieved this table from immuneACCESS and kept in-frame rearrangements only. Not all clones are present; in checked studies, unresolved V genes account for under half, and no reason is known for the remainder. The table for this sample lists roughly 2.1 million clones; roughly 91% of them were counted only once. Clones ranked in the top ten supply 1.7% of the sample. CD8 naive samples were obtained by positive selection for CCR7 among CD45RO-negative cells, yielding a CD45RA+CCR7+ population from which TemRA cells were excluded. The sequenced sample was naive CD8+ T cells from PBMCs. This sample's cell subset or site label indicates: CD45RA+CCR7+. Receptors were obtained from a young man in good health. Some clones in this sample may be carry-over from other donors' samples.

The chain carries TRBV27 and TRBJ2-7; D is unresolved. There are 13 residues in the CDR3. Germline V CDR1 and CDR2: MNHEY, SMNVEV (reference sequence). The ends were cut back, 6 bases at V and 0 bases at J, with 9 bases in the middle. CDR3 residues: CASSSTPSYEQYF. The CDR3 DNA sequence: TGTGCCAGCAGCTCAACACCCTCCTACGAGCAGTACTTC.

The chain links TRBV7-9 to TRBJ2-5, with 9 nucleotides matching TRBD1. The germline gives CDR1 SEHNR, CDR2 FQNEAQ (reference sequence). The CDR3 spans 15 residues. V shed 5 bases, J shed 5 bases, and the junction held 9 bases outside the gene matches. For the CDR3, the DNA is TGTGCCAGCAGCCCAGGGACAGGGTCAGGCGAGACCCAGTACTTC. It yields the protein CASSPGTGSGETQYF.

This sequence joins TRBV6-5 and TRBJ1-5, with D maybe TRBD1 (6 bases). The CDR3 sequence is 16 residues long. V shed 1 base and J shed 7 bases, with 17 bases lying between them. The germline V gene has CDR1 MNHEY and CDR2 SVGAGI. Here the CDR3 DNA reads TGTGCCAGCAGTTACTTTGCCTCACAGGGAGGGCAGCCCCAGCATTTT. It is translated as CASSYFASQGGQPQHF.

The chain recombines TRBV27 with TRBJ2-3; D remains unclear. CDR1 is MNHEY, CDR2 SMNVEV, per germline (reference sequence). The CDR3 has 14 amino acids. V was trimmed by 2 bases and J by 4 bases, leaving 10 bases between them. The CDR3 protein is CASSLLLVPDTQYF. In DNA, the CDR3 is TGTGCCAGCAGTTTACTCTTAGTACCAGATACGCAGTATTTT.

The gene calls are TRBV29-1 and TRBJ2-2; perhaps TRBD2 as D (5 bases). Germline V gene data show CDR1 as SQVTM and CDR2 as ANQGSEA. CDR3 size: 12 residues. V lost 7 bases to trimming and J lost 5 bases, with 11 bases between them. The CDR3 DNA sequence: TGCAGCGGCGGTAGGGAGACCGGGGAGCTGTTTTTT. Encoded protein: CSGGRETGELFF.

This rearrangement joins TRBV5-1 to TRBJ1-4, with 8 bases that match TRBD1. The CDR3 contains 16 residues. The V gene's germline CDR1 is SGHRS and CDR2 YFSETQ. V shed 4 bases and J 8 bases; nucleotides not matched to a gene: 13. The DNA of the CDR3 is TGCGCCAGCAGCGTGTACGGGCAGGGGGCAGGGGAAAAACTGTTTTTT. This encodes CASSVYGQGAGEKLFF.

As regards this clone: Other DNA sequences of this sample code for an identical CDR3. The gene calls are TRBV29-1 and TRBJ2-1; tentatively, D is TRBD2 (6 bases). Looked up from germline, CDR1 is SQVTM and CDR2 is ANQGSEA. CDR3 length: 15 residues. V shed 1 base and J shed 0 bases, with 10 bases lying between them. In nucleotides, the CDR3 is TGCAGCGTTGAAGGGACCGGGGGCTCCTACAATGAGCAGTTCTTC. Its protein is CSVEGTGGSYNEQFF.

The CDR3 nucleotides read TGCGCCAGCAGCCAAGGGCGAGGACAAGAGACCCAGTACTTC. This gives the protein CASSQGRGQETQYF. The chain carries TRBV4-1 and TRBJ2-5; D remains ambiguous. Germline values: CDR1 MGHRA, CDR2 YSYEKL. The CDR3 loop spans 14 amino acids. V was pared by 1 base and J by 2 bases, with 8 bases between.

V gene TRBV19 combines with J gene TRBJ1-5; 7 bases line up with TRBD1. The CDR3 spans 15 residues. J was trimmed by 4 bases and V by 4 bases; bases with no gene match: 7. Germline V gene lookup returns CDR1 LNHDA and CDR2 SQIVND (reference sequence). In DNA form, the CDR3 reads TGTGCCAGTAGTACCAGGGGGTACCGAAATCAGCCCCAGCATTTT. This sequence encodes CASSTRGYRNQPQHF. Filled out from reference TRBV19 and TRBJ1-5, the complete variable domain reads DGGITQSPKYLFRKEGQNVTLSCEQNLNHDAMYWYRQDPGQGLRLIYYSQIVNDFQKGDIAEGYSVSREKKESFPLTVTSAQKNPTAFYLCASSTRGYRNQPQHFGDGTRLSIL.

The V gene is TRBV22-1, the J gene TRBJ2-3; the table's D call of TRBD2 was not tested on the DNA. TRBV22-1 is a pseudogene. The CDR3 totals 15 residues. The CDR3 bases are TGTCCTGGGAGCGGTCGACTAGCTACCCCAGATACGCAGTATTTT. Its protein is CPGSGRLATPDTQYF.

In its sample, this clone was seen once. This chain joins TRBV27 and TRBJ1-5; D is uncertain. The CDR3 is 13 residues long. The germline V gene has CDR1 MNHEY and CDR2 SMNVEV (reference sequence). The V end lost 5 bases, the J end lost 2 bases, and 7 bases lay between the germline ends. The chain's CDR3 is CASSPWGNQPQHF. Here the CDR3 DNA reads TGTGCCAGCAGTCCCTGGGGCAATCAGCCCCAGCATTTT.

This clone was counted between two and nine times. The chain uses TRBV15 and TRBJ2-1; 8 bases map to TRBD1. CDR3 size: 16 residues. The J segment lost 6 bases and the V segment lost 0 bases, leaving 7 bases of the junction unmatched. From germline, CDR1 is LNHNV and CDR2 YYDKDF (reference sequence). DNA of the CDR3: TGTGCCACCAGCAGAGATCGGGACAGGCTGGCCAATGAGCAGTTCTTC. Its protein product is CATSRDRDRLANEQFF.

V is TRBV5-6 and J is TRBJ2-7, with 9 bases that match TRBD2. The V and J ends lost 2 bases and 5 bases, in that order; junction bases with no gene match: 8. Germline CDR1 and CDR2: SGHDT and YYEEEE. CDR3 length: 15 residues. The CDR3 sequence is CASSFPGLARDEQYF. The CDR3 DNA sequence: TGTGCCAGCAGCTTTCCGGGACTAGCTCGGGACGAGCAGTACTTC.

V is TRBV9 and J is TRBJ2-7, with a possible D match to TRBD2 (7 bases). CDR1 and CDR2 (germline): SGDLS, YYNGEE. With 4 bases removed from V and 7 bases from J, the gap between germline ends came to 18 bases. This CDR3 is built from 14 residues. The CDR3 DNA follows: TGTGCCAGCAGCCCCACGGGGGGCGTGGGTGAGCAGTACTTC. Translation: CASSPTGGVGEQYF.

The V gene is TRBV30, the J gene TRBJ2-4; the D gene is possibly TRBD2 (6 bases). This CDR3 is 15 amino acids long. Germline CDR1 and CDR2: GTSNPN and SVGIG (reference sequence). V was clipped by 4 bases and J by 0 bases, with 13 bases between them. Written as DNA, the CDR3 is TGTGCCTGGAAGGGCTGGGGACTAGCCAAAAACATTCAGTACTTC. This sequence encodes CAWKGWGLAKNIQYF.

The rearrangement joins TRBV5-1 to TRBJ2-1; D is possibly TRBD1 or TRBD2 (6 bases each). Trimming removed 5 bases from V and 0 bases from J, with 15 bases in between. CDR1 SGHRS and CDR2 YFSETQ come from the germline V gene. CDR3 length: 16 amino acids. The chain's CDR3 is CASSNRDWSSYNEQFF. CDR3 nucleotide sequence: TGCGCCAGCAGTAACAGGGACTGGAGCTCCTACAATGAGCAGTTCTTC.

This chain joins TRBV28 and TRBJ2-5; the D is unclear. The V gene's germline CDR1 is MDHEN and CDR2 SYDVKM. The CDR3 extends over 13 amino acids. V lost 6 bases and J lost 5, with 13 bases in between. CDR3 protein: CASSETLGETQYF. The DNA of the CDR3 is TGTGCCAGCAGCGAAACCCTGGGGGAGACCCAGTACTTC.

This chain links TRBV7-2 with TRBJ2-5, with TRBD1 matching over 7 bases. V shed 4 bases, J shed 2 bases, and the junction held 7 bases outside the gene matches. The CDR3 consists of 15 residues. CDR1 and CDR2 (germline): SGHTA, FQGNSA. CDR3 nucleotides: TGTGCCAGCAGCTCCCCGGGACAGCATCAAGAGACCCAGTACTTC. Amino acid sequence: CASSSPGQHQETQYF.

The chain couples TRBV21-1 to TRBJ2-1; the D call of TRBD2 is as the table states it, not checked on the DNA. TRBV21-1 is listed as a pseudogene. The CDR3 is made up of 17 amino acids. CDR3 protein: CASSKRSKASFFGEQFF. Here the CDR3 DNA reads TGTGCCAGCAGCAAGAGGAGTAAGGCTAGTTTCTTCGGTGAGCAGTTCTTC.

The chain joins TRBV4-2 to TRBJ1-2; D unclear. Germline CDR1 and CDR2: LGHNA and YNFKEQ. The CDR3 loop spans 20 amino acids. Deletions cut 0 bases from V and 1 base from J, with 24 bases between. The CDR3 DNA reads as TGTGCCAGCAGCCAAGATCTTGGGGATATGCGGTTCGCTTTTAACTATGGCTACACCTTC. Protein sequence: CASSQDLGDMRFAFNYGYTF.